The 24 T cell receptor beta chains in this list originate from one sample, sequenced in a study of CD8 T cells in Susac syndrome. Random hexamers were used to reverse transcribe the RNA input (about 0.45 to 1 ug). TCRdb passed the immunoSEQ multiplex PCR reads through MiXCR, listing each CDR3 protein once. The profile covers some 77,000 distinct CDR3 sequences, with 93% appearing a single time and about 0.54% taken by the ten largest. The sequencing sample was made of CD4+ T cells from PBMCs. The receptors were sampled from a human donor with Susac syndrome.

The rearrangement joins TRBV11-2 to TRBJ2-1; D is perhaps TRBD1 or TRBD2 (7 bases each). The CDR3 is 14 amino acids. Looked up from germline, CDR1 is SGHAT and CDR2 is FQNNGV. The ends were cut back, 5 bases at V and 8 bases at J, with 16 bases in the middle. CDR3 DNA: TGTGCCAGCAGCCTACAGACAGGGAGGGATGAGCAGTTCTTC. Amino acid sequence: CASSLQTGRDEQFF.

The chain couples TRBV7-2 to TRBJ2-1; 8 positions match TRBD2. This CDR3 is built from 15 residues. CDR1 is SGHTA and CDR2 is FQGNSA in the germline V gene. J gave up 3 bases and V 3 bases, and 4 bases lay outside the gene matches. For the CDR3, the DNA is TGTGCCAGCAGCTTTCAAGCGGGGGTCTACAATGAGCAGTTCTTC. Its translation is CASSFQAGVYNEQFF.

In this sample, this clonotype turned up once. The rearrangement uses TRBV29-1 and TRBJ2-2; 7 bases match TRBD1. CDR1 and CDR2 (germline): SQVTM, ANQGSEA. This CDR3 is 13 amino acids long. After removal of 7 bases from V and 4 bases from J, the junction contained 6 bases not matched to a gene. The CDR3 region is CSGDRVGTGELFF. The DNA for the CDR3 is TGCAGCGGTGACAGGGTGGGCACCGGGGAGCTGTTTTTT.

The chain recombines TRBV6-1 with TRBJ1-6, with 7 nucleotides matching TRBD1. This CDR3 has 15 amino acids. Unmatched junction bases numbered 5, after V lost 8 bases and J lost 1 base. Germline V lookup: CDR1 MNHNS, CDR2 SASEGT. CDR3: CASDAGQSYNSPLHF. The CDR3 DNA reads TGTGCCAGCGACGCGGGACAGTCCTATAATTCACCCCTCCACTTT.

V usage is TRBV29-1 and J usage is TRBJ1-2, with D uncertain. The CDR3 is 13 amino acids. The ends were cut back, 3 bases at V and 7 bases at J, with 15 bases in the middle. Per germline, CDR1 SQVTM and CDR2 ANQGSEA. CDR3 in amino acids: CSVEANPGSGYTF. CDR3 sequence (DNA): TGCAGCGTTGAGGCAAACCCAGGCTCTGGCTACACCTTC.

The chain recombines TRBV18 with TRBJ2-3; D gene ambiguous. Germline V gene sequence: CDR1 KGHSH, CDR2 LQKENI. The CDR3 runs to 15 residues. V shed 4 bases and J shed 0 bases, with 11 bases lying between them. The CDR3 region has the DNA TGTGCCAGCTCACTTCGGCAGCCTAGCACAGATACGCAGTATTTT. The encoded protein is CASSLRQPSTDTQYF.

Only one count was recorded for this clonotype. The rearrangement joins TRBV6-5 to TRBJ1-1; the D is unclear. Germline loops: CDR1 MNHEY, CDR2 SVGAGI. The germline V and J ends were trimmed by 7 bases and 5 bases, with 20 bases remaining between them. This CDR3 contains 15 residues. The CDR3 here is CASIKSTGFKTEAFF. The DNA for the CDR3 is TGTGCCAGCATCAAAAGCACGGGTTTCAAAACTGAAGCTTTCTTT.

This rearrangement joins TRBV7-8 to TRBJ2-1, with 8 bases fitting TRBD2. CDR1 is SGHVS, CDR2 FQNEAQ, per germline. Trimming removed 4 bases from V and 1 base from J; junction bases left unmatched: 9. There are 17 residues in the CDR3. The CDR3 protein is CASSSQVAGGSYNEQFF. In DNA, the CDR3 is TGTGCCAGCAGCTCCCAAGTGGCGGGAGGTTCCTACAATGAGCAGTTCTTC.

The genes are TRBV19 and TRBJ2-6; D gene uncertain. The CDR3 is 15 amino acids. Trimming removed 5 bases from V and 0 bases from J, with 8 bases in between. In germline, CDR1 is LNHDA, CDR2 SQIVND (reference sequence). Here the CDR3 reads CASSSQSSGANVLTF. For the CDR3, the DNA is TGTGCCAGTAGTTCCCAATCCTCTGGGGCCAACGTCCTGACTTTC.

The V and J genes are TRBV29-1 and TRBJ2-7; no firm D call. In germline, CDR1 is SQVTM, CDR2 ANQGSEA. V gave up 7 bases and J gave up 1 base, with 11 bases separating them. The CDR3 is made up of 12 amino acids. The CDR3: CSAGDGSYEQYF. For the CDR3, the DNA is TGCAGCGCCGGAGACGGTTCCTACGAGCAGTACTTC.

The chain links TRBV10-3 to TRBJ1-1; 8 nucleotides agree with TRBD1. The CDR3 has 14 amino acids. J was trimmed by 0 bases and V by 7 bases; bases with no gene match: 4. The germline V gene has CDR1 ENHRY and CDR2 SYGVKD. CDR3 region: CAIKRTGMNTEAFF. The CDR3 DNA is TGTGCCATCAAAAGGACAGGGATGAACACTGAAGCTTTCTTT.

The chain is built from TRBV24-1 and TRBJ2-3, with unresolved D. Between the trimmed V and J ends, which lost 9 bases and 4 bases, there was a span of 13 bases. Germline assignment: CDR1 KGHDR and CDR2 SFDVKD. The CDR3 consists of 13 residues. CDR3 region: CATAKAEADTQYF. The CDR3 bases are TGTGCCACCGCGAAGGCTGAGGCAGATACGCAGTATTTT.

This clonotype was seen only once. J is TRBJ1-2 and V is TRBV28; 7 nucleotides match TRBD1. This CDR3 spans 15 amino acids. Germline CDR1 MDHEN, CDR2 SYDVKM. V lost 5 bases to trimming and J lost 2 bases; unmatched junction nucleotides: 8. CDR3 sequence reads: CASSPYRGGNYGYTF. CDR3 bases: TGTGCCAGCAGTCCATACAGGGGCGGAAACTATGGCTACACCTTC.

The rearrangement links TRBV3-1 to TRBJ2-7; a weak D match, TRBD1 (5 bases). The ends were cut back, 5 bases at V and 6 bases at J, with 14 bases in the middle. The CDR3 totals 13 residues. Germline V CDR1 and CDR2: LGHDT, YNNKEL (reference sequence). The CDR3 DNA reads as TGTGCCAGCAGCTACGACAGATACGTCGAGCAGTACTTC. Residues: CASSYDRYVEQYF.

CDR3 sequence: CASSSRGGTDTQYF. DNA for the CDR3: TGTGCCAGCAGTTCGAGGGGGGGCACAGATACGCAGTATTTT. The chain uses TRBV6-6 and TRBJ2-3; D tentatively reads TRBD1 or TRBD2 (6 bases each). CDR1 and CDR2 from the germline V gene are MNHNY and SVGAGI (reference sequence). The CDR3 extends over 14 amino acids. Deletions cut 4 bases from V and 1 base from J, with 9 bases between.

This chain connects TRBV7-8 to TRBJ2-3; D not certain. CDR3 size: 13 residues. Germline V gives CDR1 SGHVS, CDR2 FQNEAQ. V lost 2 bases and J 1 base, leaving 4 bases between the germline ends. CDR3 coding DNA: TGTGCCAGCAGCTTATCAGGCACAGATACGCAGTATTTT. It encodes CASSLSGTDTQYF.

The chain employs TRBV19 and TRBJ2-7; D is undetermined. V lost 6 bases and J lost 9, with 24 bases in between. Germline assignment: CDR1 LNHDA and CDR2 SQIVND (reference sequence). There are 15 residues in the CDR3. CDR3 in amino acids: CASRTALTSSTPQYF. Written as DNA, the CDR3 is TGTGCCAGTAGAACAGCCCTTACGAGCAGTACCCCGCAGTACTTC. Filled out from reference TRBV19 and TRBJ2-7, the complete variable domain reads DGGITQSPKYLFRKEGQNVTLSCEQNLNHDAMYWYRQDPGQGLRLIYYSQIVNDFQKGDIAEGYSVSREKKESFPLTVTSAQKNPTAFYLCASRTALTSSTPQYFGPGTRLTVT.

V and J are TRBV9 and TRBJ2-1; 13 nucleotides match TRBD2. V lost 4 bases to trimming and J lost 0 bases; unmatched junction nucleotides: 4. Germline V gene data show CDR1 as SGDLS and CDR2 as YYNGEE. The CDR3 totals 17 residues. CDR3 bases: TGTGCCAGCAGCCCTAGGACTAGCGGGAGCTCCTACAATGAGCAGTTCTTC. Its protein is CASSPRTSGSSYNEQFF.

The genes are TRBV11-2 and TRBJ2-3; a possible D gene is TRBD2 (5 bases). Trimming shortened V by 0 bases and J by 3 bases, and 10 bases separated the two germline ends. The V gene's germline CDR1 is SGHAT and CDR2 FQNNGV. This CDR3 is 15 amino acids long. The CDR3 sequence is CASSLEDSGTDTQYF. In DNA, the CDR3 is TGTGCCAGCAGCTTAGAGGACTCCGGGACAGATACGCAGTATTTT.

The chain employs TRBV18 and TRBJ2-3; TRBD1 is a possible D gene (5 bases). The germline V gene encodes CDR1 KGHSH and CDR2 LQKENI. V was trimmed by 5 bases and J by 5 bases, leaving 20 bases between them. The CDR3 runs 16 residues. CDR3 loop: CASSSLQGNQGDTQYF. CDR3 DNA: TGTGCCAGCTCATCCCTGCAGGGCAACCAGGGAGATACGCAGTATTTT. Drawing the rest from reference TRBV18 and TRBJ2-3, the complete variable domain is NAGVMQNPRHLVRRRGQEARLRCSPMKGHSHVYWYRQLPEEGLKFMVYLQKENIIDESGMPKERFSAEFPKEGPSILRIQQVVRGDSAAYFCASSSLQGNQGDTQYFGPGTRLTVL.

J is TRBJ1-1 and V is TRBV30, with a tentative D call TRBD1 (5 bases). Germline values: CDR1 GTSNPN, CDR2 SVGIG (reference sequence). Trimming took off 0 bases at V and 3 bases at J, with 8 bases between the two ends. The CDR3 covers 13 residues. CDR3 sequence: CAWSVTGYTEAFF. The CDR3 DNA sequence: TGTGCCTGGAGTGTAACAGGCTACACTGAAGCTTTCTTT.

The chain is built from TRBV6-2 or TRBV6-3 and TRBJ1-5; D gene unclear. The germline V gene encodes CDR1 MNHEY and CDR2 SVGEGT. The V end was cut by 7 bases, the J end by 4 bases, with 14 bases between. The CDR3 has 14 residues. Here the CDR3 DNA reads TGTGCCAGCAACTTCGCCGGGAAAAATCAGCCCCAGCATTTT. Translating gives CASNFAGKNQPQHF.

The chain is built from TRBV5-1 and TRBJ2-5, with D possibly being TRBD1 (6 bases). Trimming took 0 bases from V and 5 from J, leaving 14 bases between them. CDR1 and CDR2 (germline): SGHRS, YFSETQ. The CDR3 sequence is 15 residues long. As DNA, the CDR3 is TGCGCCAGCAGCTTGGTAGGGACAAAGGAGGAGACCCAGTACTTC. Encoded protein: CASSLVGTKEETQYF.

The chain carries TRBV18 and TRBJ1-2; D ambiguous. The length of the CDR3 is 13 residues. Germline V lookup: CDR1 KGHSH, CDR2 LQKENI. Deletions cut 3 bases from V and 6 bases from J, with 11 bases between. The CDR3 region is CASSPRQDHGYTF. DNA of the CDR3: TGTGCCAGCTCACCTAGGCAGGATCATGGCTACACCTTC.